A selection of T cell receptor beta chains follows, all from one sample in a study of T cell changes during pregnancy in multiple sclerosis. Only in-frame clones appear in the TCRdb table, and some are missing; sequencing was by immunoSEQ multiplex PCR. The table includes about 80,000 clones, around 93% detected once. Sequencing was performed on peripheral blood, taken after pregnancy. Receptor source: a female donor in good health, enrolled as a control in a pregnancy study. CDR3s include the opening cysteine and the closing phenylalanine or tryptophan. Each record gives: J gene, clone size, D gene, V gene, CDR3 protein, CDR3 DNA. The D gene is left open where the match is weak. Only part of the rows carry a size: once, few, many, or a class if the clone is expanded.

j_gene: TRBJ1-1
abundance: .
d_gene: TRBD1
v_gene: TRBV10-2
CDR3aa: CASKTPGTGSPEAFF
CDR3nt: TGCGCCAGCAAAACCCCCGGGACAGGAAGCCCTGAAGCTTTCTTT

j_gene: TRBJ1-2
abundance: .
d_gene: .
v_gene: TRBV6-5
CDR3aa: CASSYDWAFGRYGYTF
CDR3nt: TGTGCCAGCAGTTACGATTGGGCCTTTGGAAGATATGGCTACACCTTC

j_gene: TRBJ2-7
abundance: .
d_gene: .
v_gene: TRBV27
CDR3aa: CASSGNRVYEQYF
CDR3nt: TGTGCCAGCAGTGGGAACAGGGTGTACGAGCAGTACTTC

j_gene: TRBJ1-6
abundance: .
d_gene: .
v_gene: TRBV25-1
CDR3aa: CASSDHRDQGSSPLHF
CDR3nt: TGTGCCAGCAGTGACCACAGGGACCAAGGTAGTTCACCCCTCCACTTT

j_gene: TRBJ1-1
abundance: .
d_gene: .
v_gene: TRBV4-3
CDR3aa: CASSQEIGNTEAFF
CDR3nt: TGCGCCAGCAGCCAGGAGATTGGGAACACTGAAGCTTTCTTT

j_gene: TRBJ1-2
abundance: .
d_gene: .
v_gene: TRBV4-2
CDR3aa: CASSQEGGTVNYGYTF
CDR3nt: TGTGCCAGCAGCCAAGAAGGAGGGACGGTTAACTATGGCTACACCTTC

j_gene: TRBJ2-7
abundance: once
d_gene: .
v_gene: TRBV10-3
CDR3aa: CAISPGGGSYEQYF
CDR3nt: TGTGCCATCAGCCCTGGGGGCGGGAGCTACGAGCAGTACTTC

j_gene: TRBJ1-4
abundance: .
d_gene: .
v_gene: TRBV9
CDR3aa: CASSITGGHNEKLFF
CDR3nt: TGTGCCAGCAGCATCACAGGCGGTCATAATGAAAAACTGTTTTTT

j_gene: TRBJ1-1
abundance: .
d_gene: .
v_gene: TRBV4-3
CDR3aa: CASSQEEGVGTEAFF
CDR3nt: TGCGCCAGCAGCCAAGAGGAAGGGGTCGGCACTGAAGCTTTCTTT

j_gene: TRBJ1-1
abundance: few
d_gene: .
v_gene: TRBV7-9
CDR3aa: CASSLARSVRTEAFF
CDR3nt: TGTGCCAGCAGCTTAGCGCGCTCTGTTCGCACTGAAGCTTTCTTT

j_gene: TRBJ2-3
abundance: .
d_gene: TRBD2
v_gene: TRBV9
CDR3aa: CASSSPGTINTDTQYF
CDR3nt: TGTGCCAGCAGCTCCCCCGGGACTATTAACACAGATACGCAGTATTTT

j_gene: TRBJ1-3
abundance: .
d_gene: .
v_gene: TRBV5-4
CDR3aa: CASSTTFRASGNTIYF
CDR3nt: TGTGCCAGCAGCACTACCTTCAGGGCCTCTGGAAACACCATATATTTT

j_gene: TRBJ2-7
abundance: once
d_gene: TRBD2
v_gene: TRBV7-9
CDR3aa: CASSLSGGSYEQYF
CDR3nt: TGTGCCAGCAGCCTAAGCGGGGGTTCCTACGAGCAGTACTTC

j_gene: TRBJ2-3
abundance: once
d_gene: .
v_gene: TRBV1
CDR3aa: CTSSERLAGGPSTDTQYF
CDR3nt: TGCACCAGCAGTGAACGACTAGCGGGAGGCCCTAGCACAGATACGCAGTATTTT

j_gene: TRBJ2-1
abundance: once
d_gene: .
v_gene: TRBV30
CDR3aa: CAWSVPGSSYNEQFF
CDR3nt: TGTGCCTGGAGTGTACCTGGCAGCTCCTACAATGAGCAGTTCTTC

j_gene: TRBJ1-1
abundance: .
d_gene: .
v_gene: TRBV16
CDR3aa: CASSQFEGGLATEAFF
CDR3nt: TGTGCCAGCAGCCAATTCGAGGGAGGGTTAGCCACTGAAGCTTTCTTT

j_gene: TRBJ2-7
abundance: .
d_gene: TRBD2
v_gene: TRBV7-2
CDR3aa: CASSPRGGAGSYEQYF
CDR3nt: TGTGCCAGCAGCCCCCGGGGGGGAGCGGGATCCTACGAGCAGTACTTC

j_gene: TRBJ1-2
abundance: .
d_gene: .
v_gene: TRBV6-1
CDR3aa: CASSEAGLKHGYTF
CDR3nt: TGTGCCAGCAGTGAAGCGGGACTGAAGCATGGCTACACCTTC

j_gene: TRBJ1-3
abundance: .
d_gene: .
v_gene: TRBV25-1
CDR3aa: CASSESEPRPGNTIYF
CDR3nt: TGTGCCAGCAGTGAATCAGAACCCCGCCCTGGAAACACCATATATTTT

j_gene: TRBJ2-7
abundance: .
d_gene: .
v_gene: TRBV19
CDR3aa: CASSITQGPYEQYF
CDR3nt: TGTGCCAGTAGTATCACCCAGGGCCCCTACGAGCAGTACTTC

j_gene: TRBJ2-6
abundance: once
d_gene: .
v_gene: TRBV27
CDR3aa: CASSPRSGLTGANVLTF
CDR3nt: TGTGCCAGCAGTCCCCGGTCAGGGCTAACTGGGGCCAACGTCCTGACTTTC

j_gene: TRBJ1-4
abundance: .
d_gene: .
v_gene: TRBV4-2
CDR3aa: CASSPNPGRSGGEKLFF
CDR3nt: TGTGCCAGCAGCCCCAACCCCGGACGATCCGGGGGTGAAAAACTGTTTTTT

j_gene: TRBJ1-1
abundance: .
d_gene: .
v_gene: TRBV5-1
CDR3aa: CASSLDGMNTEAFF
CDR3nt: TGCGCCAGCAGCTTGGATGGCATGAACACTGAAGCTTTCTTT

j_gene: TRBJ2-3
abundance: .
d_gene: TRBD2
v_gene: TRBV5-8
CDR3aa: CASSRTGGHTTDTQYF
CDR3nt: TGTGCCAGCAGCCGGACGGGGGGGCACACCACAGATACGCAGTATTTT

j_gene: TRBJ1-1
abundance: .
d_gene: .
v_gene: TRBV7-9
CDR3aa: CASLGEERNTEAFF
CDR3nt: TGTGCCTCCTTAGGGGAGGAGAGGAACACTGAAGCTTTCTTT

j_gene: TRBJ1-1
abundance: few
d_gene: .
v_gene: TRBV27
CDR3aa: CASSHPSAGINTEAFF
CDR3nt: TGTGCCAGCAGCCACCCCAGTGCAGGAATAAACACTGAAGCTTTCTTT

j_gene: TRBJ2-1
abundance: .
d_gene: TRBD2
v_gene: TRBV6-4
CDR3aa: CASSDTSGSVNEQFF
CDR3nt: TGTGCCAGCAGCGATACTAGCGGGAGTGTCAATGAGCAGTTCTTC

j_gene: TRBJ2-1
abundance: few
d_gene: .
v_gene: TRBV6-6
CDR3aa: CASSYQGSYNEQFF
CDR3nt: TGTGCCAGCAGTTACCAGGGCTCCTACAATGAGCAGTTCTTC

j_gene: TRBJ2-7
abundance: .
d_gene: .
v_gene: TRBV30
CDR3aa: CACTHRDPAYEQYF
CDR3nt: TGTGCCTGTACCCACAGGGACCCGGCGTACGAGCAGTACTTC

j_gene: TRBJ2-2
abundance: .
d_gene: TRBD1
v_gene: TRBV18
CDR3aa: CASSPGQGTGELFF
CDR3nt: TGTGCCAGCTCACCGGGACAGGGGACCGGGGAGCTGTTTTTT

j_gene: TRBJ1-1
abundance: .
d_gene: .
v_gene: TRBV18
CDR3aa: CASSRGGNTEAFF
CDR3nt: TGTGCCAGCTCCCGCGGGGGGAACACTGAAGCTTTCTTT

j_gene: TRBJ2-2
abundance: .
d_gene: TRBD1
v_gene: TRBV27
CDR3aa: CASSFWDRERGNTGELFF
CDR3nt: TGTGCCAGCAGTTTTTGGGACAGGGAAAGGGGGAACACCGGGGAGCTGTTTTTT

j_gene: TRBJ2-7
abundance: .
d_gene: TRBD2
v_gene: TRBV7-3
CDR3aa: CASSQGSREGRYEQYF
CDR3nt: TGTGCCAGCAGCCAAGGCTCCCGGGAGGGCCGCTACGAGCAGTACTTC

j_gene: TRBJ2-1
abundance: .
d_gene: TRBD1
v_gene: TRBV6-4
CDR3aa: CASSITGQSNEQFF
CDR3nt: TGTGCCAGCAGTATAACGGGACAGAGCAATGAGCAGTTCTTC

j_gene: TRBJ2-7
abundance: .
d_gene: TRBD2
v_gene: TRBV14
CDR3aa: CASSFRSGGPSYEQYF
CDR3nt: TGTGCCAGCAGCTTCCGTAGCGGGGGGCCGTCCTACGAGCAGTACTTC

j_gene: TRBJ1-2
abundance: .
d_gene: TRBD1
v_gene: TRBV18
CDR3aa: CASSPLGQYGYTF
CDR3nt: TGTGCCAGCTCACCCCTGGGACAGTATGGCTACACCTTC

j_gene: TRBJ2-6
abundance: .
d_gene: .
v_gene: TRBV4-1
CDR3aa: CASSRTGSPPAGANVLTF
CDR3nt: TGCGCCAGCAGCCGAACCGGGTCCCCCCCAGCTGGGGCCAACGTCCTGACTTTC

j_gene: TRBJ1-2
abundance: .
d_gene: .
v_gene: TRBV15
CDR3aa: CATSEGGNRYGYTF
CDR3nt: TGTGCCACCAGCGAGGGAGGCAATCGCTATGGCTACACCTTC

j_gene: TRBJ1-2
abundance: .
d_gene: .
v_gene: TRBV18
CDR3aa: CASSPRTEDGYTF
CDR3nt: TGTGCCAGCTCACCCAGGACAGAAGATGGCTACACCTTC

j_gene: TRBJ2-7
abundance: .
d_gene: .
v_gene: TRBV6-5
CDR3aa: CASSYAGSYEQYF
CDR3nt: TGTGCCAGCAGTTACGCGGGGAGCTACGAGCAGTACTTC

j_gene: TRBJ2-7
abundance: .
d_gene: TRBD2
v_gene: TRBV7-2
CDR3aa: CASSLEMGGPYEQYF
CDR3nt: TGTGCCAGCAGCTTAGAGATGGGAGGGCCCTACGAGCAGTACTTC

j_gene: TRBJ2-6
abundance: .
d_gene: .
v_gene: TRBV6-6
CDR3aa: CASVSTGANVLTF
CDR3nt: TGTGCCAGCGTCTCTACTGGGGCCAACGTCCTGACTTTC

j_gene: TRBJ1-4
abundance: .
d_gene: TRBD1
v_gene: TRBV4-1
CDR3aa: CASSRPGQSNEKLFF
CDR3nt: TGCGCCAGCAGCCGACCGGGACAGAGTAATGAAAAACTGTTTTTT

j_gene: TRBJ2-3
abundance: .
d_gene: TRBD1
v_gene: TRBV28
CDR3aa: CASRSGQAHTDTQYF
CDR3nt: TGTGCCAGCAGGTCGGGACAGGCTCACACAGATACGCAGTATTTT

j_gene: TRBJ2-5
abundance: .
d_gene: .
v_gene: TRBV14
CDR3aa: CASSRRETQYF
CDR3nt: TGTGCCAGCAGTCGGAGGGAGACCCAGTACTTC

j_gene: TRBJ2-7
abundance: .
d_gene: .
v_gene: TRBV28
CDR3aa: CASSLAYEQYF
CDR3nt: TGTGCCAGCAGTCTCGCCTACGAGCAGTACTTC

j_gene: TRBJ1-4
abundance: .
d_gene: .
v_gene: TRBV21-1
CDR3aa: CASSTGRLTNEKLFF
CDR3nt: TGTGCCAGCAGTACCGGCAGGCTCACTAATGAAAAACTGTTTTTT

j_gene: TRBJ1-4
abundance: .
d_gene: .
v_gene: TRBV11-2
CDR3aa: CASSLALPRSEKLFF
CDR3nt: TGTGCCAGCAGCTTAGCCCTCCCTCGTAGTGAAAAACTGTTTTTT

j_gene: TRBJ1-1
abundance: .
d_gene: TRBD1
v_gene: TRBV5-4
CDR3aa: CASSLAVDRVGTEAFF
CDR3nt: TGTGCCAGCAGCTTGGCCGTGGACAGGGTGGGGACTGAAGCTTTCTTT

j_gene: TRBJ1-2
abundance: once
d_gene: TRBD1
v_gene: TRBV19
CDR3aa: CASSSPDWTGEMYGYTF
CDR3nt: TGTGCCAGTAGTTCCCCCGATTGGACAGGGGAAATGTATGGCTACACCTTC